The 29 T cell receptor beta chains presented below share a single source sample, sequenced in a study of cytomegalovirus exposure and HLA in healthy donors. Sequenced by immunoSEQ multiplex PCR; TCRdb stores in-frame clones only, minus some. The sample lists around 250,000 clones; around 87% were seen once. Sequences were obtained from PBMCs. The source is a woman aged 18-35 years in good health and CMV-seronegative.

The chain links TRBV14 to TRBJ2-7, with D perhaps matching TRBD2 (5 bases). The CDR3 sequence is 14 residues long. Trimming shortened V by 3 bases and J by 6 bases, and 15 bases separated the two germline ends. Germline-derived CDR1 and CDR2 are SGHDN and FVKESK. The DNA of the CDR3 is TGTGCCAGCAGCCAGCTGAGAAGGGCGGGCGAGCAGTACTTC. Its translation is CASSQLRRAGEQYF.

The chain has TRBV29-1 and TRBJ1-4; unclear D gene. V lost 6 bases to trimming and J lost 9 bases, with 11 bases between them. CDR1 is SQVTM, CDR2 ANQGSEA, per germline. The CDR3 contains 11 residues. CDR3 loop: CSVAATKKLFF. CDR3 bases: TGCAGCGTCGCCGCAACAAAAAAACTGTTTTTT. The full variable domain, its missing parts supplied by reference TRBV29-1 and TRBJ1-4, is SAVISQKPSRDICQRGTSLTIQCQVDSQVTMMFWYRQQPGQSLTLIATANQGSEATYESGFVIDKFPISRPNLTFSTLTVSNMSPEDSSIYLCSVAATKKLFFGSGTQLSVL.

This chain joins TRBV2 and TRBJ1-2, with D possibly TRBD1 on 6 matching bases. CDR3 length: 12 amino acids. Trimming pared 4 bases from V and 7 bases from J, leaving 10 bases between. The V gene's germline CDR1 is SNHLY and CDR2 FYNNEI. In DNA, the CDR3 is TGTGCCAGCAGTGGACAGGCCCCTGGCTACACCTTC. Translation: CASSGQAPGYTF.

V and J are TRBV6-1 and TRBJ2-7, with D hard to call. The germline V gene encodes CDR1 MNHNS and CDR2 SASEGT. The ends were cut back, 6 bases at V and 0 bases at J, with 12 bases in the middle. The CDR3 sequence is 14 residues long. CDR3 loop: CASRDGSSSYEQYV. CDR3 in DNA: TGTGCCAGCAGGGATGGCAGTAGCTCCTACGAGCAGTACGTC.

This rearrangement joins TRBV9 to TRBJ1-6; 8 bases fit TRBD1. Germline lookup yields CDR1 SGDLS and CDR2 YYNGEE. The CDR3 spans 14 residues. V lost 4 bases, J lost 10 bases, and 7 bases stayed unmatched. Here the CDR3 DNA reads TGTGCCAGCAGCCCGACAGGGGCTGGCTCACCCCTCCACTTT. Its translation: CASSPTGAGSPLHF. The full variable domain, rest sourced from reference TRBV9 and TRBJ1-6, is DSGVTQTPKHLITATGQRVTLRCSPRSGDLSVYWYQQSLDQGLQFLIQYYNGEERAKGNILERFSAQQFPDLHSELNLSSLELGDSALYFCASSPTGAGSPLHFGNGTRLTVT.

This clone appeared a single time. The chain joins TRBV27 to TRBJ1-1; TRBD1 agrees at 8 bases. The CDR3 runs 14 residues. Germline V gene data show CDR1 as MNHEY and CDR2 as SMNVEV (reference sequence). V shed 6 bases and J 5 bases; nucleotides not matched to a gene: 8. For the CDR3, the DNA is TGTGCCAGCAGCCCGCAGGGGGCGCAAACTGAAGCTTTCTTT. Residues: CASSPQGAQTEAFF.

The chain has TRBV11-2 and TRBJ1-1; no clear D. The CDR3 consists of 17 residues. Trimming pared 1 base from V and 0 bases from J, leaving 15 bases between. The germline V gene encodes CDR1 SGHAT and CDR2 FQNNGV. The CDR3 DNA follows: TGTGCCAGCAGCTTAGGGGCGTGGGAGGCCCTGAACACTGAAGCTTTCTTT. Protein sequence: CASSLGAWEALNTEAFF.

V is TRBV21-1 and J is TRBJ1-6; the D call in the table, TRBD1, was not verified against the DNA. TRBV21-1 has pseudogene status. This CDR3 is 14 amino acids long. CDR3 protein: CASTHRANNSPLHF. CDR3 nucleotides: TGTGCCAGCACTCACAGGGCCAATAATTCACCCCTCCACTTT.

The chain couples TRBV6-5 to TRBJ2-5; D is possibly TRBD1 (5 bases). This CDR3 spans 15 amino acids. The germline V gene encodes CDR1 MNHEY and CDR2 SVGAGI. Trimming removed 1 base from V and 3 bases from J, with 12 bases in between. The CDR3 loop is CASSYWGRVKETQYF. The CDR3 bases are TGTGCCAGCAGTTACTGGGGCAGGGTGAAAGAGACCCAGTACTTC.

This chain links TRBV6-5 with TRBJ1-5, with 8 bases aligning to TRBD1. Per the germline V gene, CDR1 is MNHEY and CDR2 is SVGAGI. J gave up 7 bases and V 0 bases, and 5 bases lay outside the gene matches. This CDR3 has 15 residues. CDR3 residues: CASSYSGQGLQPQHF. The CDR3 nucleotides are TGTGCCAGCAGTTACTCCGGACAGGGACTCCAGCCCCAGCATTTT.

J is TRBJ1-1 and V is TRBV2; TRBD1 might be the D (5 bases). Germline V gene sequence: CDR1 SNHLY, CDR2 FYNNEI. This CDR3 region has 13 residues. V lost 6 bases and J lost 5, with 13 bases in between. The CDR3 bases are TGTGCCAGCAGGGATAGGGGAGGGACTGAAGCTTTCTTT. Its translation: CASRDRGGTEAFF.

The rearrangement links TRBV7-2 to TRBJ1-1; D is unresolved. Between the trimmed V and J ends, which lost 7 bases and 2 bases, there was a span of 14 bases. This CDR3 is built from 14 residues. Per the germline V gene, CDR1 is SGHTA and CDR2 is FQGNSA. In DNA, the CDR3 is TGTGCCAGCAAGATGAGCGGGGATAACACTGAAGCTTTCTTT. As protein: CASKMSGDNTEAFF.

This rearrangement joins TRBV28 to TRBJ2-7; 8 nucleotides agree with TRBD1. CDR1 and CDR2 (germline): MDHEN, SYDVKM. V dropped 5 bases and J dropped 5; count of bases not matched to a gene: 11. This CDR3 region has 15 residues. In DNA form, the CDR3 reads TGTGCCAGCAGTAGGACAGGGACCCTTCGCGACGAGCAGTACGTC. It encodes CASSRTGTLRDEQYV.

The CDR3, as DNA: TGTGCCAGCAGCGTAGGGACAGGGGGCTATGGCTACACCTTC. Translated, it gives CASSVGTGGYGYTF. The chain recombines TRBV9 with TRBJ1-2; 10 bases line up with TRBD1. There are 14 residues in the CDR3. Germline values: CDR1 SGDLS, CDR2 YYNGEE. The ends lost 0 bases at V and 4 bases at J; junction bases unmatched: 0.

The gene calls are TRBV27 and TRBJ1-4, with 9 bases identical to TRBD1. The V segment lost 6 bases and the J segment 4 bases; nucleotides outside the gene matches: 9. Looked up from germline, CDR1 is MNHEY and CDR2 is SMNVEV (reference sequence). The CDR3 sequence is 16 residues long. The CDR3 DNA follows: TGTGCCAGCAGCCCTCTCGACAGGGGGATTAATGAAAAACTGTTTTTT. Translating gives CASSPLDRGINEKLFF.

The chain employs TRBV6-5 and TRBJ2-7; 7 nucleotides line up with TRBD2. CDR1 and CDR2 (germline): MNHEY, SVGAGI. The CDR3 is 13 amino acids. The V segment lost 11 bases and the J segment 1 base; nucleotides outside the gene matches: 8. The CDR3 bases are TGTGCCGCACGGCGGGGGACTTCCTACGAGCAGTACTTC. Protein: CAARRGTSYEQYF.

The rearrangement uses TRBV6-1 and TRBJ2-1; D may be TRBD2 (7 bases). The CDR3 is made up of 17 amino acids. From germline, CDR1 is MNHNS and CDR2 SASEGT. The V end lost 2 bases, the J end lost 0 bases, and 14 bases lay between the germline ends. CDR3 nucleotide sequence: TGTGCCAGCAGTGAATTCAGGGGCGGGAGCTCCTACAATGAGCAGTTCTTC. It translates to CASSEFRGGSSYNEQFF.

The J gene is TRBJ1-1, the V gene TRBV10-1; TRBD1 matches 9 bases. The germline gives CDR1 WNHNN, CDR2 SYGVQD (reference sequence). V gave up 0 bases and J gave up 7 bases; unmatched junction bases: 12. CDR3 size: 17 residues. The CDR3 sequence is CASSESYRGREGNEAFF. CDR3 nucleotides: TGCGCCAGCAGTGAGTCTTACAGGGGGCGCGAGGGGAATGAAGCTTTCTTT.

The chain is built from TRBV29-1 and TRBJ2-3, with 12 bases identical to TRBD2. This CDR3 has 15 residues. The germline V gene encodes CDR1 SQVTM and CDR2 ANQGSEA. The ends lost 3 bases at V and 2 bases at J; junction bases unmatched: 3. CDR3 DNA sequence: TGCAGCGTTGACACTAGCGGGGGGCCCACAGATACGCAGTATTTT. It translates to CSVDTSGGPTDTQYF.

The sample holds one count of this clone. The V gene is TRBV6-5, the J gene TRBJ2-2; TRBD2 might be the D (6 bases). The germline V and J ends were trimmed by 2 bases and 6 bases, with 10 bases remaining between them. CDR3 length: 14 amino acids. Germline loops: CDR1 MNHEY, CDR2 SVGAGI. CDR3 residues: CASSYQWGAGELFF. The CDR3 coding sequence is TGTGCCAGCAGTTACCAGTGGGGGGCCGGGGAGCTGTTTTTT.

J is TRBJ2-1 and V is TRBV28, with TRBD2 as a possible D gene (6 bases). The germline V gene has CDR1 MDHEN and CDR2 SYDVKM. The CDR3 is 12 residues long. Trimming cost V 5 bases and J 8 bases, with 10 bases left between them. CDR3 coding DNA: TGTGCCAGCAGTGGGTGGAGGGATGAGCAGTTCTTC. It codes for CASSGWRDEQFF.

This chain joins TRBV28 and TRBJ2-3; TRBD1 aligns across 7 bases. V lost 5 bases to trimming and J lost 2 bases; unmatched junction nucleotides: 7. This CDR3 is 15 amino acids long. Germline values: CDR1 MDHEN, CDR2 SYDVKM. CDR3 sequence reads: CASSPGTVPTDTQYF. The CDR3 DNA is TGTGCCAGCAGTCCAGGGACAGTGCCCACAGATACGCAGTATTTT.

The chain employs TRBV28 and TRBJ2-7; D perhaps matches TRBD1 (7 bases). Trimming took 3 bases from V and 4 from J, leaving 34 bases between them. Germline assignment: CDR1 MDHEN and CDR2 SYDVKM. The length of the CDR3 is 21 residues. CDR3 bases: TGTGCCAGCAGTTTTTCCCCCGACAGGGAAATTCGGGGGTATCGCGAATACGAGCAGTACGTC. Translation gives CASSFSPDREIRGYREYEQYV.

The CDR3 DNA reads TGTGCCAGCAGTCCCTCGACAGGGGGCTTCTATGGCTACACCTTC. As protein: CASSPSTGGFYGYTF. The V call is TRBV27, the J call TRBJ1-2; TRBD1 aligns across 10 bases. Trimming at V came to 5 bases and at J to 4 bases, leaving 7 bases not matched to a gene. The CDR3 is 15 residues long. Germline CDR1 MNHEY, CDR2 SMNVEV (reference sequence).

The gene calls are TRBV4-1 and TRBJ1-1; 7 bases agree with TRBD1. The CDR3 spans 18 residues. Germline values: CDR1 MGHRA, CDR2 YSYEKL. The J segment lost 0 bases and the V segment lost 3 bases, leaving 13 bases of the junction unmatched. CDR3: CASSHRQGLKQMNTEAFF. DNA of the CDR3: TGCGCCAGCAGCCACCGACAGGGTCTGAAACAAATGAACACTGAAGCTTTCTTT.

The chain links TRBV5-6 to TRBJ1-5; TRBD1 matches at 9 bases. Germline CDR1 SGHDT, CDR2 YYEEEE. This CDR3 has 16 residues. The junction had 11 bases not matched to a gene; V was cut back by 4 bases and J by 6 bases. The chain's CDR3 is CASSILGRQGGQPQHF. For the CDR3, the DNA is TGTGCCAGCAGCATACTTGGTAGACAGGGGGGTCAGCCCCAGCATTTT.

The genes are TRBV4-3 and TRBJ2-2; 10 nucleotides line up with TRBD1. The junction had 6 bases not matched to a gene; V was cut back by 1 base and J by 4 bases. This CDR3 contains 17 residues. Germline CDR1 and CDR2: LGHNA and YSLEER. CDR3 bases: TGCGCCAGCAGCCAAGGGTTGGGGACAGGGGTCACCGGGGAGCTGTTTTTT. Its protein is CASSQGLGTGVTGELFF.

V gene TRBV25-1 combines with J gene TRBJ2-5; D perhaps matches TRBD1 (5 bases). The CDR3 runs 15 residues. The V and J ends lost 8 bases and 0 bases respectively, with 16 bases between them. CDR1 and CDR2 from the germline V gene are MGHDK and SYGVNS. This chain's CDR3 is CASSQGTSNQETQYF. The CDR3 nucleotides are TGTGCCAGCTCTCAGGGTACGTCGAACCAAGAGACCCAGTACTTC.

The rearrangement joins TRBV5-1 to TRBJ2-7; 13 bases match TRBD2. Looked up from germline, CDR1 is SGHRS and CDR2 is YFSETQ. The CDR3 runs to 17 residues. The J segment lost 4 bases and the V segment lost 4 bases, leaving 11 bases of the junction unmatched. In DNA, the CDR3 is TGCGCCAGCAGCGGAAGACTAGCGGGGGGATCCGCGTACGAGCAGTACTTC. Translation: CASSGRLAGGSAYEQYF.